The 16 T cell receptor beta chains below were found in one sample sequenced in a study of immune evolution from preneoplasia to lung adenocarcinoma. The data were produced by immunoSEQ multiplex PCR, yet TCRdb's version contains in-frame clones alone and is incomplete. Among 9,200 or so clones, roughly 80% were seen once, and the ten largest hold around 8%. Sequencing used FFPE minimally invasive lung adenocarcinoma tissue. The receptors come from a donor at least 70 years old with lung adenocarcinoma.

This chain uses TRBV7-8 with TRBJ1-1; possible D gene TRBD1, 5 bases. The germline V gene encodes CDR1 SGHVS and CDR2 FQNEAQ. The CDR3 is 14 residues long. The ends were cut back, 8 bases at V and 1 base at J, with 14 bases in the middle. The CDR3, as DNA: TGTGCCAGCCACGAGGAGGGGAAGAACACTGAAGCTTTCTTT. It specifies CASHEEGKNTEAFF.

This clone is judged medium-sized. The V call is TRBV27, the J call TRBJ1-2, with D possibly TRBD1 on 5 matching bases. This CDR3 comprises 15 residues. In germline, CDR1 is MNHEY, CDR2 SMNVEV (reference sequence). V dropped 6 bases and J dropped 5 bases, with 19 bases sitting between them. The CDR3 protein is CASRPNQQVVYGYTF. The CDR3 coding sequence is TGTGCCAGCAGACCGAACCAACAGGTTGTTTATGGCTACACCTTC.

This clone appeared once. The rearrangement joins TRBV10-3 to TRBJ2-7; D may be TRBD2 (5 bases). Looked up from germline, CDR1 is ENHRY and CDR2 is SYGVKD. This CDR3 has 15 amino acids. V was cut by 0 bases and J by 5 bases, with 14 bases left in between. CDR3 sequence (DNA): TGTGCCATCAGTGAGTCTGTGGGAGCCCTCCACGAGCAGTACTTC. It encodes CAISESVGALHEQYF.

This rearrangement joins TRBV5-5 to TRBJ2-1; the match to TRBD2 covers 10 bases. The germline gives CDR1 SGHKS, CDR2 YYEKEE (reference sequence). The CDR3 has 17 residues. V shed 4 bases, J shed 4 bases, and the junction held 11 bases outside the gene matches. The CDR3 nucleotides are TGTGCCAGCAGCCGCGGAGCGGGAGGGAACCCTTACAATGAGCAGTTCTTC. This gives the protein CASSRGAGGNPYNEQFF.

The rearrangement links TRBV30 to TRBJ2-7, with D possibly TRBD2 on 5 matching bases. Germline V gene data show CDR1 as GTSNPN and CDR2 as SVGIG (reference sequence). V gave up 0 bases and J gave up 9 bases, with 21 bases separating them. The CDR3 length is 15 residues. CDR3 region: CAWSVRGSATLGQYF. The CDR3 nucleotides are TGTGCCTGGAGTGTACGCGGTAGCGCGACCTTGGGGCAGTACTTC.

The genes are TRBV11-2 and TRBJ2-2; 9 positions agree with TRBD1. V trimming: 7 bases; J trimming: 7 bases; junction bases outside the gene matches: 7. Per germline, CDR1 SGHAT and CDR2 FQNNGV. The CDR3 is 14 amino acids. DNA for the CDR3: TGTGCCAGCACCGGACAGGGGATTGTCGGGGAGCTGTTTTTT. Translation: CASTGQGIVGELFF.

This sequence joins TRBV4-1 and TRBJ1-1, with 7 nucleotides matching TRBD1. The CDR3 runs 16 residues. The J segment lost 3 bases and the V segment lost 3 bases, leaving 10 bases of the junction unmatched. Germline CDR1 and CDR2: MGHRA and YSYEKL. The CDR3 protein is CASSHSNRGGDTEAFF. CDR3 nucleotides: TGCGCCAGCAGCCATTCCAACAGGGGTGGGGACACTGAAGCTTTCTTT.

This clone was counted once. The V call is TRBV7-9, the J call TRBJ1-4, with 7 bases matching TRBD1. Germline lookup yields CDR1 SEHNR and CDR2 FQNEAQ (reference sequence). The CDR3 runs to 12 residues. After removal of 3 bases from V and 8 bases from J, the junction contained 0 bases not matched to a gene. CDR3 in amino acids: CASSLDREKLFF. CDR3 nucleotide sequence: TGTGCCAGCAGCTTGGACAGGGAAAAACTGTTTTTT.

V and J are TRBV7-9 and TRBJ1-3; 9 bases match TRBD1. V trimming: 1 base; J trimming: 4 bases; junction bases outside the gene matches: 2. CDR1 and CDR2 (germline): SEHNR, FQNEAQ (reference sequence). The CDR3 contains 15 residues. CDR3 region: CASSLVGQGGNTIYF. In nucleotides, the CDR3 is TGTGCCAGCAGCTTAGTGGGACAGGGCGGAAACACCATATATTTT. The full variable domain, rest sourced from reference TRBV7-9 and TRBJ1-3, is DTGVSQNPRHKITKRGQNVTFRCDPISEHNRLYWYRQTLGQGPEFLTYFQNEAQLEKSRLLSDRFSAERPKGSFSTLEIQRTEQGDSAMYLCASSLVGQGGNTIYFGEGSWLTVV.

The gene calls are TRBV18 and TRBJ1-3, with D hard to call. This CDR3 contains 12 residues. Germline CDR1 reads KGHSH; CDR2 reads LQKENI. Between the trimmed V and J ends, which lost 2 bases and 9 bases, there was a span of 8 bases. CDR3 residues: CASSPREGTIYF. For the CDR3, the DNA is TGTGCCAGCTCACCAAGAGAAGGCACCATATATTTT.

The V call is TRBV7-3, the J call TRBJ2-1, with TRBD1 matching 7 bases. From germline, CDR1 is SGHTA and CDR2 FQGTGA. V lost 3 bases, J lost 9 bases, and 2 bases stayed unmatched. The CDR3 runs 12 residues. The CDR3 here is CASSLRQGEQFF. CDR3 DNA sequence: TGTGCCAGCAGCTTGCGACAGGGTGAGCAGTTCTTC.

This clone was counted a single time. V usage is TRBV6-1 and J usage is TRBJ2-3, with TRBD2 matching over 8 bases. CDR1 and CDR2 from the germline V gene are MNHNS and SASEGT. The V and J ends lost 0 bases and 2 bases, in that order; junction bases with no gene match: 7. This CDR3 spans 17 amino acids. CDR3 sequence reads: CASSEAPAGGLTDTQYF. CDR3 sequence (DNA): TGTGCCAGCAGTGAAGCTCCGGCGGGAGGACTCACAGATACGCAGTATTTT.

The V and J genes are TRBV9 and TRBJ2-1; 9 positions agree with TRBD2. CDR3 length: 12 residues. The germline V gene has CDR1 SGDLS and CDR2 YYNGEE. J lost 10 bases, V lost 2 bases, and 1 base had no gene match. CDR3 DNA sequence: TGTGCCAGCAGCGTTGGACTAGCGGAGCAGTTCTTC. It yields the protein CASSVGLAEQFF.

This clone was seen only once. CDR3 DNA: TGTGCCAGCAGCCCCCAAGGGTTCTATGGCTACACCTTC. Translating gives CASSPQGFYGYTF. This chain uses TRBV6-1 with TRBJ1-2; no clear D gene. Trimming took 6 bases from V and 4 from J, leaving 12 bases between them. The germline V gene has CDR1 MNHNS and CDR2 SASEGT. CDR3 length equals 13 residues.

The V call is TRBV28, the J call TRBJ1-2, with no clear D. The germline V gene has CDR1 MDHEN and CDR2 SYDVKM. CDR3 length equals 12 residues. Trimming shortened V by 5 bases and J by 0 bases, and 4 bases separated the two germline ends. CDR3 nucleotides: TGTGCCAGCAGTAGAGCTAACTATGGCTACACCTTC. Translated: CASSRANYGYTF.

CDR3 sequence (DNA): TGTGCCAGCAGTGAAGTGGATTACGAGCAGTACTTC. Protein product: CASSEVDYEQYF. The rearrangement uses TRBV2 and TRBJ2-7; D is uncertain. In germline, CDR1 is SNHLY, CDR2 FYNNEI. The V end lost 1 base, the J end lost 4 bases, and 5 bases lay between the germline ends. This CDR3 contains 12 residues.